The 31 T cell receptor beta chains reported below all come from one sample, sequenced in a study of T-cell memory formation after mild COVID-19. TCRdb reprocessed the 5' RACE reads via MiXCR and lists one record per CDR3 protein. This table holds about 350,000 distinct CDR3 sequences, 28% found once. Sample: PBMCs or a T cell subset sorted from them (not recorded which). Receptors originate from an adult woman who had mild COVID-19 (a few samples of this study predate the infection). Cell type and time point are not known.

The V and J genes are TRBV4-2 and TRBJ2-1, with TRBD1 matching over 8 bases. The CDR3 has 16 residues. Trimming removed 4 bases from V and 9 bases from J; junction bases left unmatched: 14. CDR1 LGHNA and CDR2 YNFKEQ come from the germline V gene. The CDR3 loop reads CASSLEGQALGGEQFF. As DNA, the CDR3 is TGTGCCAGCAGCCTCGAGGGACAGGCCCTGGGAGGTGAGCAGTTCTTC.

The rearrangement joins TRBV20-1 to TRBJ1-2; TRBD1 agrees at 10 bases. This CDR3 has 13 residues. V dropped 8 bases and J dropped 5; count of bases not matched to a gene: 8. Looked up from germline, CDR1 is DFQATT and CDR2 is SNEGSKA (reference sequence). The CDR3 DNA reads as TGCAGTACAGGACAGGGGGATCGGTATGGCTACACCTTC. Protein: CSTGQGDRYGYTF.

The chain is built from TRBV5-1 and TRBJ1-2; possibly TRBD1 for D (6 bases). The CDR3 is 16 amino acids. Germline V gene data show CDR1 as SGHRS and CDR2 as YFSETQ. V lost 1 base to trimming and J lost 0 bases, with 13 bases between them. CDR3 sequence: CASSLIGQNTNYGYTF. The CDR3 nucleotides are TGCGCCAGCAGCTTGATCGGACAGAATACTAACTATGGCTACACCTTC.

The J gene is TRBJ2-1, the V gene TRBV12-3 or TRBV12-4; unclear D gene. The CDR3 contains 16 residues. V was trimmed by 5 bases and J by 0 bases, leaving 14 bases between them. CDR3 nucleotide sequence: TGTGCCAGCAGTCCCCAGACAAAGAGCTCCTACAATGAGCAGTTCTTC. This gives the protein CASSPQTKSSYNEQFF.

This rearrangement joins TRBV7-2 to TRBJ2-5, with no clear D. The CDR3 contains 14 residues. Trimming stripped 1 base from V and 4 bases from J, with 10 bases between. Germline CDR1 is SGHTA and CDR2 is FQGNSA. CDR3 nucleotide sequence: TGTGCCAGCAGCTTAGATGGTGGGGTAGAGACCCAGTACTTC. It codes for CASSLDGGVETQYF.

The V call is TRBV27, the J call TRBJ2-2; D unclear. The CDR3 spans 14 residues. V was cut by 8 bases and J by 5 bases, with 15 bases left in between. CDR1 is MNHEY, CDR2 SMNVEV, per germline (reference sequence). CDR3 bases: TGTGCCAGCGCCTTCGGCAAAGGGACCGGGGAGCTGTTTTTT. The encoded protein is CASAFGKGTGELFF.

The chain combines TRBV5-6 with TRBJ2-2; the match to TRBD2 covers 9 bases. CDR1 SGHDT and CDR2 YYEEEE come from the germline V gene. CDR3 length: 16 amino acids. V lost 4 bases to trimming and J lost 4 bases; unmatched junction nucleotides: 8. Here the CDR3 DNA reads TGTGCCAGCAGCCTCCTTCTTAGCGGGGGCACCGGGGAGCTGTTTTTT. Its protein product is CASSLLLSGGTGELFF. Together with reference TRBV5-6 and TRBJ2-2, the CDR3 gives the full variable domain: DAGVTQSPTHLIKTRGQQVTLRCSPKSGHDTVSWYQQALGQGPQFIFQYYEEEERQRGNFPDRFSGHQFPNYSSELNVNALLLGDSALYLCASSLLLSGGTGELFFGEGSRLTVL.

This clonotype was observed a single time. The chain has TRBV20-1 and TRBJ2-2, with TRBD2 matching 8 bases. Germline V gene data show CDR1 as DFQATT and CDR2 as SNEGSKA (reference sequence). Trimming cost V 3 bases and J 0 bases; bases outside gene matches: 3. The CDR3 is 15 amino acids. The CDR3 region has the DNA TGCAGTGCTAGGCCGGGGGGGGCGAACACCGGGGAGCTGTTTTTT. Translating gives CSARPGGANTGELFF.

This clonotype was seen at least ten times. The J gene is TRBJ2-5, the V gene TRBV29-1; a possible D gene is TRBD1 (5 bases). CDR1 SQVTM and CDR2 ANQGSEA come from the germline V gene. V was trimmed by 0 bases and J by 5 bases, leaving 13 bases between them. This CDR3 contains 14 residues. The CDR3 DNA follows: TGCAGCGTTGAAGATCAGGGAAGGGTTGAGACCCAGTACTTC. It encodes CSVEDQGRVETQYF.

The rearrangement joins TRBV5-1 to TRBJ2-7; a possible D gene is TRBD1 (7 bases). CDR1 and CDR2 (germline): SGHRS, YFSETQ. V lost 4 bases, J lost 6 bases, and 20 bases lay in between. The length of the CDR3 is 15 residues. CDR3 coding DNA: TGCGCCAGCAGCGCAACTGACAGGGAGGACGCCGAGCAGTACTTC. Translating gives CASSATDREDAEQYF.

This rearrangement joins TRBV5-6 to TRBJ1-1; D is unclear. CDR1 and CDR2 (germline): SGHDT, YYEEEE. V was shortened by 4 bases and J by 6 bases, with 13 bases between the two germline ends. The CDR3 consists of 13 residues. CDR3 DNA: TGTGCCAGCAGCCCGATGGGGTCCTCTGAAGCTTTCTTT. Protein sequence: CASSPMGSSEAFF.

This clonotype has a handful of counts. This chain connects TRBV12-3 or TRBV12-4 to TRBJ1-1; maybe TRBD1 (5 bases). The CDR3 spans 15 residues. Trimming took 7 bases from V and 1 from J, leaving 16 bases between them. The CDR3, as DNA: TGTGCCAGCACCCCCCCGTTAGGGGCGAACACTGAAGCTTTCTTT. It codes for CASTPPLGANTEAFF.

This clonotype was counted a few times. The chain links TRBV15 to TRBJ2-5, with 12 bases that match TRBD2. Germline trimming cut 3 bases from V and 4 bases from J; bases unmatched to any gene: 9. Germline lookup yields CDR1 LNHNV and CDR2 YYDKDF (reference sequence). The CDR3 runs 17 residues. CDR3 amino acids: CATSRILGLAGRETQYF. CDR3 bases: TGTGCCACCAGCAGGATTCTAGGACTAGCGGGAAGAGAGACCCAGTACTTC.

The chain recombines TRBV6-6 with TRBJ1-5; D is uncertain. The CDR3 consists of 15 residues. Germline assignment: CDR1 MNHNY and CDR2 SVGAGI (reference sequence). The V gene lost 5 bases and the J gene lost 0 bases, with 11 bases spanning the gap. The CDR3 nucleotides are TGTGCCAGCAGTAGCGGACGGCGTAGCAATCAGCCCCAGCATTTT. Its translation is CASSSGRRSNQPQHF.

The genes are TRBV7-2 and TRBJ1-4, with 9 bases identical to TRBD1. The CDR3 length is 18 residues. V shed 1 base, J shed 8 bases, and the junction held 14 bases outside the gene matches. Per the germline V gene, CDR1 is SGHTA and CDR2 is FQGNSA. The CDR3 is CASSLGRDREYRKEKLFF. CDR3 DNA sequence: TGTGCCAGCAGCTTAGGCCGGGACAGGGAGTACCGGAAGGAAAAACTGTTTTTT.

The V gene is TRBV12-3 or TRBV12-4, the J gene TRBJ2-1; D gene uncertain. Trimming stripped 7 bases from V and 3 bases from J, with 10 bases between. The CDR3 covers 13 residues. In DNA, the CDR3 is TGTGCCAGCATCCTAGGGTACTACAATGAGCAGTTCTTC. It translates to CASILGYYNEQFF.

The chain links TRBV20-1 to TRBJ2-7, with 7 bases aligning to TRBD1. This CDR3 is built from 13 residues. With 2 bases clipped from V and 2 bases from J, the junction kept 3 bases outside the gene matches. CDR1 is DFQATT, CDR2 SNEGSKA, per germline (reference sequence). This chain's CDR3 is CSARLQGPYEQYF. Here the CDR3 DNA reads TGCAGTGCTAGACTACAGGGGCCCTACGAGCAGTACTTC.

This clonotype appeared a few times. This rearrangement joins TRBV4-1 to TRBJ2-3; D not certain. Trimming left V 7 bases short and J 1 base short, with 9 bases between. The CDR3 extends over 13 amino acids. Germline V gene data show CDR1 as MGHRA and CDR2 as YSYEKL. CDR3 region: CASKDSGTDTQYF. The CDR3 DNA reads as TGCGCCAGCAAGGATTCGGGCACAGATACGCAGTATTTT.

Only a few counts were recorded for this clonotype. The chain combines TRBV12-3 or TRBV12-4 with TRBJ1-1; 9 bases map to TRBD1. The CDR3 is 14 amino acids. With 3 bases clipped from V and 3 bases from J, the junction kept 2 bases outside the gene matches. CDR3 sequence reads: CASSFGQGHTEAFF. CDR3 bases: TGTGCCAGCAGTTTCGGACAGGGGCACACTGAAGCTTTCTTT.

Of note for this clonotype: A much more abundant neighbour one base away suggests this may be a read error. The chain's CDR3 is CASSTTDGTSNNEQFF. DNA for the CDR3: TGTGCCAGCAGCACAACAGACGGGACTAGCAACAATGAGCAGTTCTTC. V gene TRBV7-9 combines with J gene TRBJ2-1, with 9 bases matching TRBD2. This CDR3 has 16 residues. Germline CDR1 is SEHNR and CDR2 is FQNEAQ (reference sequence). J was trimmed by 5 bases and V by 5 bases; bases with no gene match: 10.

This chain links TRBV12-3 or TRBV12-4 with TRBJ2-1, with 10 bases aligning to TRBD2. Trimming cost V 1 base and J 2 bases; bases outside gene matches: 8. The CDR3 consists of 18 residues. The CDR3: CASSLGASGGAPYNEQFF. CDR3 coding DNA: TGTGCCAGCAGTTTAGGGGCAAGCGGGGGGGCCCCCTACAATGAGCAGTTCTTC.

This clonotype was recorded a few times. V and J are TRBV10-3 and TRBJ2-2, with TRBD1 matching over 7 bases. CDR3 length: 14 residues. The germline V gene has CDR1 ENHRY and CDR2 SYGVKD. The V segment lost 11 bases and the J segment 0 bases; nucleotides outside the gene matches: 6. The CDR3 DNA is TGTGCCGTGAAGAGGGGGCCGAACACCGGGGAGCTGTTTTTT. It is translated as CAVKRGPNTGELFF.

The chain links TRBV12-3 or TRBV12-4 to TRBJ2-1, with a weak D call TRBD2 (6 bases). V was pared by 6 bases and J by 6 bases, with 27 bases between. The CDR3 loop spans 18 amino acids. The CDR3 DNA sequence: TGTGCCAGCAGCCTAACTTGGGATCCGGGGCAGGGAGGCAATGAGCAGTTCTTC. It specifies CASSLTWDPGQGGNEQFF.

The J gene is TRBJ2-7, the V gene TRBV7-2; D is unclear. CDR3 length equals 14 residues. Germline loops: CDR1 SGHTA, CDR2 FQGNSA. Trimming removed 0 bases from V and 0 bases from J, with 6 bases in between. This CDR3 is CASSLAMGSYEQYF. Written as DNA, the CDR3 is TGTGCCAGCAGCTTAGCCATGGGCTCCTACGAGCAGTACTTC.

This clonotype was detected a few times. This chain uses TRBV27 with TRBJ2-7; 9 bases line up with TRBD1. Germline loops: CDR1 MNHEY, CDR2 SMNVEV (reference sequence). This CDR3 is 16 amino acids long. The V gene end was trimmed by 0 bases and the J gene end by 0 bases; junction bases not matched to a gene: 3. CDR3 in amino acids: CASSLSGQGSSYEQYF. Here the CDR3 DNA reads TGTGCCAGCAGTTTATCGGGACAGGGTAGCTCCTACGAGCAGTACTTC.

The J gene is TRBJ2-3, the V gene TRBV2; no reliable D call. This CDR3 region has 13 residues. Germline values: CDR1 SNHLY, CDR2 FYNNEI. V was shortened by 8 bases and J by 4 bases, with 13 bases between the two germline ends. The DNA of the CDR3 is TGTGCCAGCGCCGAAATAAAACCAGATACGCAGTATTTT. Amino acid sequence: CASAEIKPDTQYF.

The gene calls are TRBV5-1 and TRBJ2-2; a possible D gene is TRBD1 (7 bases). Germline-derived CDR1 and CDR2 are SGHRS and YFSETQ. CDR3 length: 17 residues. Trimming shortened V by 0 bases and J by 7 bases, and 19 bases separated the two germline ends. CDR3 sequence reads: CASSLAGGDSPRGELFF. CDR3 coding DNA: TGCGCCAGCAGCTTGGCCGGCGGGGACAGCCCCCGCGGGGAGCTGTTTTTT.

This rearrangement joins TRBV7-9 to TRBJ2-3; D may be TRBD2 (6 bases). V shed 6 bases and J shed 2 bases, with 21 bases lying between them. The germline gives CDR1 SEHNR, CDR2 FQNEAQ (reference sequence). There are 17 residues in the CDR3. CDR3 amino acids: CASSVSVELAHTDTQYF. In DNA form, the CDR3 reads TGTGCCAGCAGTGTTAGCGTGGAACTAGCCCACACAGATACGCAGTATTTT.

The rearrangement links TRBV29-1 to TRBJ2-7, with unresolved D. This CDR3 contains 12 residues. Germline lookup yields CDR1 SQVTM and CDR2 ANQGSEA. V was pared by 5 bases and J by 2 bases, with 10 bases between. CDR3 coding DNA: TGCAGCGTTTCTCCTCGTGCCTACGAGCAGTACTTC. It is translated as CSVSPRAYEQYF.

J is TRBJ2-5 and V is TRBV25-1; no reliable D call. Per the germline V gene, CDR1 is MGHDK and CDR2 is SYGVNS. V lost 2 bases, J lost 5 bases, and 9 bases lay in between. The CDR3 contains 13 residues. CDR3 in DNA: TGTGCCAGCAGTGAAATGGGCAGGGAGACCCAGTACTTC. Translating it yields CASSEMGRETQYF.

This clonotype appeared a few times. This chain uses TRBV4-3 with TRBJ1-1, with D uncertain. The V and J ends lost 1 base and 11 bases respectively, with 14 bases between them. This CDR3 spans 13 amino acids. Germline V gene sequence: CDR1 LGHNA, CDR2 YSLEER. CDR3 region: CASSQVSTGGAFF. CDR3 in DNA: TGCGCCAGCAGCCAAGTTAGCACCGGTGGGGCTTTCTTT.